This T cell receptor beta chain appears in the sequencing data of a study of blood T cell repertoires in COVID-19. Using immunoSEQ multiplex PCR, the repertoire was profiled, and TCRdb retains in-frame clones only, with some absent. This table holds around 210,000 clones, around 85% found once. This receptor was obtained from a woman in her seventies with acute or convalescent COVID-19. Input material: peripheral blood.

The CDR3: CASSFSMNTEAFF. The CDR3 nucleotides are TGCGCCAGCAGCTTTAGCATGAACACTGAAGCTTTCTTT. This sequence joins TRBV5-1 and TRBJ1-1; D remains ambiguous. Trimming left V 2 bases short and J 0 bases short, with 5 bases between. The germline V gene has CDR1 SGHRS and CDR2 YFSETQ. CDR3 size: 13 residues.